These 15 T cell receptor beta chains share one sample of origin, sequenced in a study of blood T cell repertoires in COVID-19. Using immunoSEQ multiplex PCR, the repertoire was profiled, and TCRdb retains in-frame clones only, with some absent. Among 200,000 to 250,000 clones listed, 82% were seen once. The specimen was peripheral blood. Receptor source: a woman at least 80 years old with acute or convalescent COVID-19.

The gene calls are TRBV19 and TRBJ1-1, with TRBD1 matching over 8 bases. Germline-derived CDR1 and CDR2 are LNHDA and SQIVND (reference sequence). CDR3 length equals 15 residues. The junction had 5 bases not matched to a gene; V was cut back by 4 bases and J by 1 base. DNA for the CDR3: TGTGCCAGTAGTACCAAAGACAGGGGGAACACTGAAGCTTTCTTT. The encoded protein is CASSTKDRGNTEAFF.

This chain links TRBV24-1 with TRBJ2-1, with D hard to call. The CDR3 is 14 residues long. Trimming removed 4 bases at V and 5 bases at J, with 11 bases between. CDR1 is KGHDR, CDR2 SFDVKD, per germline. This CDR3 is CATSDPPPNNEQFF. The CDR3 DNA is TGTGCCACCAGTGACCCTCCGCCTAACAATGAGCAGTTCTTC.

In the case of this clone: The sample carries other DNA sequences with the same CDR3. The V gene is TRBV3-1 (or the pseudogene TRBV3-2), the J gene TRBJ1-3; no definite D call. V dropped 4 bases and J dropped 4 bases, with 11 bases sitting between them. The germline V gene has CDR1 LGHDT and CDR2 YNNKEL (reference sequence). CDR3 length: 14 amino acids. As DNA, the CDR3 is TGTGCCAGCAGCCCGACGGGGTCCGGAAACACCATATATTTT. Protein product: CASSPTGSGNTIYF.

This clone was seen just once. The rearrangement joins TRBV6-6 to TRBJ2-5; D is possibly TRBD2 (5 bases). Trimming removed 6 bases from V and 3 bases from J, with 11 bases in between. This CDR3 has 13 residues. CDR1 and CDR2 from the germline V gene are MNHNY and SVGAGI (reference sequence). Written as DNA, the CDR3 is TGTGCCAGCAGACTCCAGGAGGAAGAGACCCAGTACTTC. Translated: CASRLQEEETQYF.

This rearrangement joins TRBV19 to TRBJ1-1; 9 bases align to TRBD1. The CDR3 is 16 residues long. Losses at the gene ends were 4 bases for V and 1 base for J; bases not matched to a gene: 7. Germline V gives CDR1 LNHDA, CDR2 SQIVND (reference sequence). The CDR3 nucleotides are TGTGCCAGTAGTACTCGGACAGGGGCGACGAACACTGAAGCTTTCTTT. This codes for CASSTRTGATNTEAFF. Drawing the rest from reference TRBV19 and TRBJ1-1, the complete variable domain is DGGITQSPKYLFRKEGQNVTLSCEQNLNHDAMYWYRQDPGQGLRLIYYSQIVNDFQKGDIAEGYSVSREKKESFPLTVTSAQKNPTAFYLCASSTRTGATNTEAFFGQGTRLTVV.

This sequence joins TRBV6-1 and TRBJ2-2; 8 bases fit TRBD1. The V gene end was trimmed by 4 bases and the J gene end by 5 bases; junction bases not matched to a gene: 12. This CDR3 has 17 residues. From germline, CDR1 is MNHNS and CDR2 SASEGT. As DNA, the CDR3 is TGTGCCAGCAGTGGGGGGTTTAGGACAGGGTGGACCGGGGAGCTGTTTTTT. As protein: CASSGGFRTGWTGELFF.

CDR3 DNA sequence: TGTGCCAGCAGCAGTCAACAGGGTGGGAACACTGAAGCTTTCTTT. Translated, it gives CASSSQQGGNTEAFF. The gene calls are TRBV7-8 and TRBJ1-1; tentatively, D is TRBD1 (6 bases). Germline V gene data show CDR1 as SGHVS and CDR2 as FQNEAQ. V dropped 5 bases and J dropped 1 base, with 14 bases sitting between them. There are 15 residues in the CDR3. Based on the CDR3 plus reference TRBV7-8 and TRBJ1-1, the full variable domain is GAGVSQSPRYKVAKRGQDVALRCDPISGHVSLFWYQQALGQGPEFLTYFQNEAQLDKSGLPSDRFFAERPEGSVSTLKIQRTQQEDSAVYLCASSSQQGGNTEAFFGQGTRLTVV.

The V and J genes are TRBV30 and TRBJ2-7; D may be TRBD1 (6 bases). Germline lookup yields CDR1 GTSNPN and CDR2 SVGIG (reference sequence). Between the trimmed V and J ends, which lost 5 bases and 3 bases, there was a span of 14 bases. The CDR3 length is 13 residues. CDR3 nucleotide sequence: TGTGCCTGGGGTAAGGGGGTTCTCTACGAGCAGTACTTC. Translating it yields CAWGKGVLYEQYF.

The rearrangement joins TRBV20-1 to TRBJ2-1; 8 bases align to TRBD2. CDR1 is DFQATT and CDR2 is SNEGSKA in the germline V gene (reference sequence). The trim removed 3 bases at V and 6 bases at J, leaving 10 bases unmatched. This CDR3 has 15 amino acids. CDR3 region: CSASGGLVRLNEQFF. CDR3 DNA sequence: TGCAGTGCTAGTGGGGGACTAGTACGTCTCAATGAGCAGTTCTTC.

This clone was seen once. V usage is TRBV5-4 and J usage is TRBJ1-1; 8 bases map to TRBD1. Per the germline V gene, CDR1 is SGHNT and CDR2 is YYREEE (reference sequence). The V and J ends lost 4 bases and 4 bases, in that order; junction bases with no gene match: 12. There are 16 residues in the CDR3. As DNA, the CDR3 is TGTGCCAGCAGCGGGCAGGGGGCGCCGATTGGCACTGAAGCTTTCTTT. This sequence encodes CASSGQGAPIGTEAFF. The variable domain in full, with the rest retrieved from reference TRBV5-4 and TRBJ1-1, is ETGVTQSPTHLIKTRGQQVTLRCSSQSGHNTVSWYQQALGQGPQFIFQYYREEENGRGNFPPRFSGLQFPNYSSELNVNALELDDSALYLCASSGQGAPIGTEAFFGQGTRLTVV.

In DNA form, the CDR3 reads TGTGCCGGGGCTCGGGCCGCGCCTATGAACACTGAAGCTTTCTTT. Its protein product is CAGARAAPMNTEAFF. V gene TRBV28 combines with J gene TRBJ1-1, with D possibly matching TRBD1 (5 bases). The germline V gene has CDR1 MDHEN and CDR2 SYDVKM. This CDR3 spans 15 amino acids. Trimming pared 11 bases from V and 0 bases from J, leaving 19 bases between.

V usage is TRBV4-1 and J usage is TRBJ1-4; D remains unclear. This CDR3 contains 14 residues. The V gene lost 1 base and the J gene lost 5 bases, with 8 bases spanning the gap. The germline gives CDR1 MGHRA, CDR2 YSYEKL. The CDR3: CASSQVGLNEKLFF. The CDR3 bases are TGCGCCAGCAGCCAAGTTGGCCTCAATGAAAAACTGTTTTTT.

The rearrangement joins TRBV19 to TRBJ2-7, with D maybe TRBD1 (5 bases). CDR1 is LNHDA, CDR2 SQIVND, per germline (reference sequence). CDR3 length: 12 amino acids. With 10 bases removed from V and 2 bases from J, the gap between germline ends came to 12 bases. CDR3 in amino acids: CATSDSTYEQYF. CDR3 DNA sequence: TGTGCCACCTCCGACAGCACCTACGAGCAGTACTTC.

The genes are TRBV11-3 and TRBJ2-3; 10 nucleotides match TRBD2. The junction had 5 bases not matched to a gene; V was cut back by 5 bases and J by 3 bases. Germline V lookup: CDR1 SGHNT, CDR2 YENEEA. The CDR3 sequence is 15 residues long. CDR3 DNA sequence: TGTGCCAGCAGCCATCTACTAGCGGGGACAGATACGCAGTATTTT. Its translation: CASSHLLAGTDTQYF.

This clone occurred once. The rearrangement links TRBV27 to TRBJ1-2; D gene ambiguous. The CDR3 covers 14 residues. Germline assignment: CDR1 MNHEY and CDR2 SMNVEV (reference sequence). V lost 2 bases and J lost 4, with 11 bases in between. CDR3 sequence (DNA): TGTGCCAGCAGTTTAGACCGGGAAGGCTATGGCTACACCTTC. Amino acids: CASSLDREGYGYTF.